What follows are 22 T cell receptor beta chains derived from one specimen sequenced in a study of shared clonotypes between healthy human individuals. Libraries were prepared by immunoSEQ multiplex PCR; TCRdb keeps only in-frame clonotypes and omits some of them. The sample lists under 600,000 clones, about 98% occurring once. Naive CD8 cells lacked CD45RO, underwent positive selection for CCR7 and left out terminally differentiated effector memory CD45RA+ cells. The sample consisted of naive CD8+ T cells sorted from blood. These receptors were obtained from a man aged 25 to 45 in good health.

The V gene is TRBV15, the J gene TRBJ2-7; D perhaps matches TRBD2 (6 bases). In germline, CDR1 is LNHNV, CDR2 YYDKDF (reference sequence). Trimming pared 1 base from V and 3 bases from J, leaving 16 bases between. The CDR3 spans 16 residues. The CDR3 region has the DNA TGTGCCACCAGCAGAGGTGAGCGTGGACTAAGCTACGAGCAGTACTTC. Amino acid sequence: CATSRGERGLSYEQYF. Full variable domain (remainder filled in from reference TRBV15 and TRBJ2-7): DAMVIQNPRYQVTQFGKPVTLSCSQTLNHNVMYWYQQKSSQAPKLLFHYYDKDFNNEADTPDNFQSRRPNTSFCFLDIRSPGLGDTAMYLCATSRGERGLSYEQYFGPGTRLTVT.

On this clone: Other DNA sequences in the sample encode the same CDR3. The chain has TRBV28 and TRBJ2-1; TRBD2 matches at 10 bases. The CDR3 is 14 amino acids. V trimming: 9 bases; J trimming: 0 bases; junction bases outside the gene matches: 2. Germline V gene lookup returns CDR1 MDHEN and CDR2 SYDVKM. The CDR3 coding sequence is TGTGCCAGTTCTAGCGGGAGCTCCTACAATGAGCAGTTCTTC. Protein: CASSSGSSYNEQFF.

The V and J genes are TRBV10-2 and TRBJ2-1; 9 nucleotides align to TRBD2. With V trimmed by 10 bases and J by 5 bases, 9 bases remained unmatched. Germline V gene data show CDR1 as WSHSY and CDR2 as SAAADI. The CDR3 is 14 residues long. The CDR3 nucleotides read TGCGCCATCCGAGCGGGAGGAAGCGACAATGAGCAGTTCTTC. It specifies CAIRAGGSDNEQFF.

This chain links TRBV18 with TRBJ2-1; 7 nucleotides line up with TRBD2. Germline loops: CDR1 KGHSH, CDR2 LQKENI. The CDR3 runs 15 residues. After removal of 6 bases from V and 0 bases from J, the junction contained 5 bases not matched to a gene. This chain's CDR3 is CASSPTGGSYNEQFF. The CDR3 DNA reads as TGTGCCAGCTCGCCCACGGGAGGCTCCTACAATGAGCAGTTCTTC.

The rearrangement links TRBV7-9 to TRBJ2-2, with a tentative D call TRBD1 (6 bases). Germline assignment: CDR1 SEHNR and CDR2 FQNEAQ (reference sequence). The V and J ends lost 4 bases and 5 bases respectively, with 14 bases between them. There are 15 residues in the CDR3. The CDR3 DNA reads TGTGCCAGCAGCTCGAGGGACACGGGAACCGGGGAGCTGTTTTTT. Translation: CASSSRDTGTGELFF. Supplemented by reference TRBV7-9 and TRBJ2-2, the full variable domain reads DTGVSQNPRHKITKRGQNVTFRCDPISEHNRLYWYRQTLGQGPEFLTYFQNEAQLEKSRLLSDRFSAERPKGSFSTLEIQRTEQGDSAMYLCASSSRDTGTGELFFGEGSRLTVL.

The chain couples TRBV9 to TRBJ2-1; D is unresolved. Deletions cut 4 bases from V and 5 bases from J, with 7 bases between. This CDR3 contains 12 residues. CDR1 SGDLS and CDR2 YYNGEE come from the germline V gene. The CDR3 sequence: CASSLRNNEQFF. For the CDR3, the DNA is TGTGCCAGCAGCCTACGTAACAATGAGCAGTTCTTC.

This chain uses TRBV5-6 with TRBJ1-4; TRBD1 aligns across 7 bases. The CDR3 totals 12 residues. The germline CDR1 and CDR2 sequences are SGHDT and YYEEEE. V lost 0 bases to trimming and J lost 10 bases; unmatched junction nucleotides: 0. Here the CDR3 reads CASSLGDRKLFF. The CDR3 DNA follows: TGTGCCAGCAGCTTGGGGGACAGAAAACTGTTTTTT.

In this sample, this clone turned up once. This chain joins TRBV4-1 and TRBJ2-7; TRBD1 or TRBD2 may be the D gene (5 bases each). Germline V CDR1 and CDR2: MGHRA, YSYEKL. Trimming left V 1 base short and J 2 bases short, with 9 bases between. CDR3 length equals 14 residues. The CDR3 sequence: CASSQVQEAYEQYF. Written as DNA, the CDR3 is TGCGCCAGCAGCCAAGTACAGGAGGCCTACGAGCAGTACTTC.

This rearrangement joins TRBV5-8 to TRBJ2-7, with no clear D. V lost 2 bases, J lost 0 bases, and 12 bases lay in between. Germline V gene data show CDR1 as SGHTS and CDR2 as YDEGEE. CDR3 length: 15 amino acids. CDR3 protein: CASSFRHFPSYEQYF. In DNA form, the CDR3 reads TGTGCCAGCAGCTTCCGACACTTTCCCTCCTACGAGCAGTACTTC.

This rearrangement joins TRBV29-1 to TRBJ2-1; maybe TRBD2 (5 bases). The germline V gene has CDR1 SQVTM and CDR2 ANQGSEA. Between the trimmed V and J ends, which lost 2 bases and 3 bases, there was a span of 11 bases. The CDR3 has 14 residues. CDR3 bases: TGCAGCGTTGAAAATTTCGGGGTCTACAATGAGCAGTTCTTC. It encodes CSVENFGVYNEQFF.

The V gene is TRBV4-2, the J gene TRBJ2-7, with TRBD2 matching 7 bases. This CDR3 has 17 residues. The germline CDR1 and CDR2 sequences are LGHNA and YNFKEQ. The V segment lost 3 bases and the J segment 3 bases; nucleotides outside the gene matches: 14. The CDR3 loop is CASSQQAGSGLNYEQYF. The DNA for the CDR3 is TGTGCCAGCAGCCAGCAAGCAGGTAGCGGGCTTAACTACGAGCAGTACTTC.

This chain connects TRBV28 to TRBJ2-7; 9 bases line up with TRBD1. CDR1 MDHEN and CDR2 SYDVKM come from the germline V gene. The CDR3 runs 15 residues. The junction had 9 bases not matched to a gene; V was cut back by 8 bases and J by 1 base. In nucleotides, the CDR3 is TGTGCCAGCTGGGCCGGGACAGGGAGTTCCTACGAGCAGTACTTC. This codes for CASWAGTGSSYEQYF.

V gene TRBV7-6 combines with J gene TRBJ2-1, with 9 bases aligning to TRBD2. This CDR3 has 17 residues. Unmatched junction bases numbered 14, after V lost 2 bases and J lost 9 bases. Germline loops: CDR1 SGHVS, CDR2 FNYEAQ. The DNA for the CDR3 is TGTGCCAGCAGCTTACGGACCTGGCGGGAGGGCCCGGGTGAGCAGTTCTTC. It translates to CASSLRTWREGPGEQFF.

The J gene is TRBJ2-1, the V gene TRBV4-1; TRBD2 matches 7 bases. V was pared by 0 bases and J by 3 bases, with 2 bases of the junction left unmatched. Germline V gene data show CDR1 as MGHRA and CDR2 as YSYEKL. CDR3 length equals 15 residues. The chain's CDR3 is CASSQDSGIYNEQFF. The CDR3 DNA follows: TGCGCCAGCAGCCAAGACAGCGGGATCTACAATGAGCAGTTCTTC.

The CDR3 coding sequence is TGTGCCAGCAGCTCCCTCGGCACCAATCAGCCCCAGCATTTT. Its protein product is CASSSLGTNQPQHF. The chain combines TRBV7-9 with TRBJ1-5; D is unclear. The CDR3 has 14 residues. Germline CDR1 SEHNR, CDR2 FQNEAQ (reference sequence). The V end was cut by 4 bases, the J end by 3 bases, with 10 bases between.

This chain joins TRBV27 and TRBJ2-1; a weak D match, TRBD2 (6 bases). The CDR3 totals 14 residues. V lost 5 bases and J 3 bases, leaving 11 bases between the germline ends. CDR1 and CDR2 from the germline V gene are MNHEY and SMNVEV (reference sequence). The CDR3 region is CASSPDSGYNEQFF. The CDR3 DNA is TGTGCCAGCAGTCCCGATAGCGGCTACAATGAGCAGTTCTTC.

The chain combines TRBV7-9 with TRBJ2-2, with D hard to call. Per the germline V gene, CDR1 is SEHNR and CDR2 is FQNEAQ (reference sequence). Trimming shortened V by 5 bases and J by 3 bases, and 10 bases separated the two germline ends. The CDR3 consists of 14 residues. The CDR3 region is CASSPTGYTGELFF. DNA of the CDR3: TGTGCCAGCAGCCCAACCGGGTACACCGGGGAGCTGTTTTTT.

V and J are TRBV6-6 and TRBJ2-7, with no clear D. The CDR3 sequence is 14 residues long. Germline-derived CDR1 and CDR2 are MNHNY and SVGAGI (reference sequence). The V end lost 0 bases, the J end lost 3 bases, and 9 bases lay between the germline ends. The CDR3 reads CASSYSISNYEQYF. In DNA, the CDR3 is TGTGCCAGCAGTTACTCGATCAGCAACTACGAGCAGTACTTC.

DNA of the CDR3: TGTGCCAGCACCCACGGTACCGGGGGGTGGGAGACCCAGTACTTC. Translation: CASTHGTGGWETQYF. This rearrangement joins TRBV6-5 to TRBJ2-5; 7 bases line up with TRBD2. In germline, CDR1 is MNHEY, CDR2 SVGAGI. This CDR3 is 15 amino acids long. V lost 7 bases to trimming and J lost 5 bases; unmatched junction nucleotides: 13.

This clone was detected only once. Here the CDR3 reads CASSTRTVASTDTQYF. CDR3 DNA: TGTGCCAGTAGTACCCGGACAGTTGCTAGCACAGATACGCAGTATTTT. This chain uses TRBV19 with TRBJ2-3; tentative D call: TRBD1 (6 bases). Germline-derived CDR1 and CDR2 are LNHDA and SQIVND (reference sequence). The CDR3 consists of 16 residues. The germline V and J ends were trimmed by 4 bases and 0 bases, with 14 bases remaining between them.

This rearrangement joins TRBV11-3 to TRBJ2-1; the D gene is possibly TRBD1 (6 bases). The CDR3 totals 15 residues. CDR1 is SGHNT and CDR2 is YENEEA in the germline V gene. Trimming shortened V by 5 bases and J by 9 bases, and 20 bases separated the two germline ends. The DNA of the CDR3 is TGTGCCAGCAGCAAACGACAGGATGTTTTTGCTGAGCAGTTCTTC. This sequence encodes CASSKRQDVFAEQFF. Using reference TRBV11-3 and TRBJ2-1 for the parts outside the CDR3, the full variable domain is EAGVVQSPRYKIIEKKQPVAFWCNPISGHNTLYWYLQNLGQGPELLIRYENEEAVDDSQLPKDRFSAERLKGVDSTLKIQPAELGDSAVYLCASSKRQDVFAEQFFGPGTRLTVL.

This clone was seen a single time. The chain links TRBV29-1 to TRBJ2-7; D is perhaps TRBD2 (6 bases). The germline CDR1 and CDR2 sequences are SQVTM and ANQGSEA. The germline V and J ends were trimmed by 0 bases and 0 bases, with 15 bases remaining between them. The length of the CDR3 is 16 residues. CDR3 sequence (DNA): TGCAGCGTTGAAGATCCTGCGGGACCCTCCTCCTACGAGCAGTACTTC. It is translated as CSVEDPAGPSSYEQYF.